This T cell receptor beta chain was identified during a study of cytomegalovirus exposure and HLA in healthy donors. Study-level results: As a later analysis showed, a missense DCLRE1C variant was linked to trimming of TCR beta V- and J-genes.

The primer mix had 60 Vbeta and 13 Jbeta primers. Profiling relied on immunoSEQ multiplex PCR, and the TCRdb table lists in-frame clones only, not all of them. The sample records 150,000 to 200,000 clones, roughly three quarters being singletons. Looked up from germline, CDR1 is ENHRY and CDR2 is SYGVKD. With V trimmed by 2 bases and J by 5 bases, 5 bases remained unmatched. CDR3 length equals 14 residues. This clone was detected only a few times. Its matching antigen is unknown. Sequencing was performed on PBMCs. V and J are TRBV10-3 and TRBJ1-1, with 7 bases aligning to TRBD1. The sequence came from a woman in her fifties or sixties in good health and CMV-seronegative. The chain's CDR3 is CAISEETGITEAFF. The CDR3 nucleotides are TGTGCCATCAGTGAGGAGACAGGGATAACTGAAGCTTTCTTT.